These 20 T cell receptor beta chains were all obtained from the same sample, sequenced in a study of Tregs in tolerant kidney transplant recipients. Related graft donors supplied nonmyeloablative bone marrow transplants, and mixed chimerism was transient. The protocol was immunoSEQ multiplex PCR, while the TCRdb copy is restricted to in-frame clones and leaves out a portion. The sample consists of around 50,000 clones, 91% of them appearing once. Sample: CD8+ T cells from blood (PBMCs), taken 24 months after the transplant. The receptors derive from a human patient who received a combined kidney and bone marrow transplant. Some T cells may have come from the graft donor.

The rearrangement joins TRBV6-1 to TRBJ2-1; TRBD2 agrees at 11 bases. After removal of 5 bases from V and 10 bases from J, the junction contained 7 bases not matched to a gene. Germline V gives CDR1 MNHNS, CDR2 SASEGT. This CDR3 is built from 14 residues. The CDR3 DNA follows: TGTGCCAGCAGTAATAGCGGGGGGGCACGGGAGCAGTTCTTC. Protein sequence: CASSNSGGAREQFF.

The CDR3 DNA reads as TGTGCCTGGAGTCCGGGCACTGAAGCTTTCTTT. As protein: CAWSPGTEAFF. V and J are TRBV30 and TRBJ1-1; no clear D gene. The V end lost 2 bases, the J end lost 4 bases, and 5 bases lay between the germline ends. This CDR3 has 11 amino acids. Germline V gives CDR1 GTSNPN, CDR2 SVGIG (reference sequence).

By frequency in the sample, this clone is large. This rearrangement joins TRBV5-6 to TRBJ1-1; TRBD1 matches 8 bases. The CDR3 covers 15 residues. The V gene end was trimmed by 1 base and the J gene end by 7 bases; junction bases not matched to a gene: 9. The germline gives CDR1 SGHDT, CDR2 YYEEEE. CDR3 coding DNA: TGTGCCAGCAGCTTGAGACCTATAGGACAGGGTGAAGCTTTCTTT. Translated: CASSLRPIGQGEAFF. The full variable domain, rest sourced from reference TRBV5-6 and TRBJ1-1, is DAGVTQSPTHLIKTRGQQVTLRCSPKSGHDTVSWYQQALGQGPQFIFQYYEEEERQRGNFPDRFSGHQFPNYSSELNVNALLLGDSALYLCASSLRPIGQGEAFFGQGTRLTVV.

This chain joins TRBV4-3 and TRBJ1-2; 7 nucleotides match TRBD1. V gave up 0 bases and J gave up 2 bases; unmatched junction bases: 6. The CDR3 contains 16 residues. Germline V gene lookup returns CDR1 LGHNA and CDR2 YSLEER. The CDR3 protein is CASSQEPQGWNYGYTF. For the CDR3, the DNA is TGCGCCAGCAGCCAAGAACCACAGGGGTGGAACTATGGCTACACCTTC.

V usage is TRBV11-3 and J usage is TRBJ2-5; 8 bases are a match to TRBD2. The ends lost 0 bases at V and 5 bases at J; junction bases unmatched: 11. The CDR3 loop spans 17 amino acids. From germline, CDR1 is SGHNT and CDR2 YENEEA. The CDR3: CASSLEAGVGWWETQYF. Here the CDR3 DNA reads TGTGCCAGCAGCTTAGAAGCGGGAGTAGGTTGGTGGGAGACCCAGTACTTC. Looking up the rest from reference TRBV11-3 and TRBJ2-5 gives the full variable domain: EAGVVQSPRYKIIEKKQPVAFWCNPISGHNTLYWYLQNLGQGPELLIRYENEEAVDDSQLPKDRFSAERLKGVDSTLKIQPAELGDSAVYLCASSLEAGVGWWETQYFGPGTRLLVL.

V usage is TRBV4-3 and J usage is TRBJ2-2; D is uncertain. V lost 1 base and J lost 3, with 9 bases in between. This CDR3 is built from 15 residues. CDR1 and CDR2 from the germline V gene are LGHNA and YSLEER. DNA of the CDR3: TGCGCCAGCAGCCAAGTCGAGCAGGACACCGGGGAGCTGTTTTTT. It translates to CASSQVEQDTGELFF.

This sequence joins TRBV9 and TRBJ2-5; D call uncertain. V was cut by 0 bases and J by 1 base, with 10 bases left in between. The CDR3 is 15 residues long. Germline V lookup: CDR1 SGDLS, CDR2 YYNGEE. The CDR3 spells CASSVDGSRQETQYF. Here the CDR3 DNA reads TGTGCCAGCAGCGTAGATGGCTCCCGCCAAGAGACCCAGTACTTC.

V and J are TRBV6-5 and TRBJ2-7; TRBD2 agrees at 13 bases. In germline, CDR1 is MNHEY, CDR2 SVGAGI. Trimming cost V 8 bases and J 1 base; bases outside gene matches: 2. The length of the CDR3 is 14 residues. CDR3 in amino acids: CASGTSGASYEQYF. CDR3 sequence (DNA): TGTGCCAGCGGGACTAGCGGGGCGTCCTACGAGCAGTACTTC.

The CDR3 spells CASSFHWRRYHSPLHF. DNA of the CDR3: TGTGCCAGCAGTTTTCATTGGAGGAGGTATCATTCACCCCTCCACTTT. V is TRBV28 and J is TRBJ1-6; D remains ambiguous. Germline CDR1 MDHEN, CDR2 SYDVKM. The CDR3 covers 16 residues. V lost 3 bases and J 8 bases, leaving 17 bases between the germline ends. The full variable domain, completed using reference TRBV28 and TRBJ1-6, is DVKVTQSSRYLVKRTGEKVFLECVQDMDHENMFWYRQDPGLGLRLIYFSYDVKMKEKGDIPEGYSVSREKKERFSLILESASTNQTSMYLCASSFHWRRYHSPLHFGNGTRLTVT.

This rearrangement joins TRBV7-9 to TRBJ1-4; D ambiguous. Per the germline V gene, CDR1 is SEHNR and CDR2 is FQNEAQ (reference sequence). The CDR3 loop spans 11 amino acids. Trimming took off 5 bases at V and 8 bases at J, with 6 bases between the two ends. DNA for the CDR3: TGTGCCAGCAGCATACAAGAAAAACTGTTTTTT. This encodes CASSIQEKLFF.

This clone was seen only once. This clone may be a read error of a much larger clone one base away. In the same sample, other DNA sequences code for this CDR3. The CDR3 loop is CASSTRPTGVYGYTF. CDR3 nucleotide sequence: TGTGCCAGCAGTACCAGACCGACAGGGGTCTATGGCTACACCTTC. The chain links TRBV27 to TRBJ1-2; 8 nucleotides line up with TRBD1. This CDR3 comprises 15 residues. Germline CDR1 and CDR2: MNHEY and SMNVEV (reference sequence). The trim removed 5 bases at V and 4 bases at J, leaving 9 bases unmatched.

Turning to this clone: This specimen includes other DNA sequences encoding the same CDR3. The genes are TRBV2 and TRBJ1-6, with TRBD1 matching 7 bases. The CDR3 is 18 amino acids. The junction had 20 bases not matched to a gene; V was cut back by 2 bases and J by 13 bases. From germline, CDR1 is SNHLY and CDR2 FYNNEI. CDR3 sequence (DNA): TGTGCCAGCAGTGAAAACCCCGACTCGACAGGGTCGACTTCCCCCCTCCACTTT. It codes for CASSENPDSTGSTSPLHF.

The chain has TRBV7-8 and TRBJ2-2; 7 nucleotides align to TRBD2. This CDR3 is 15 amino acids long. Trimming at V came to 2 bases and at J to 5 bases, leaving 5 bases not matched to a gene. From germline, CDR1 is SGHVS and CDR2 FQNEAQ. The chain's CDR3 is CASSLFTGGTGELFF. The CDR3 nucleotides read TGTGCCAGCAGCTTATTCACGGGGGGAACCGGGGAGCTGTTTTTT.

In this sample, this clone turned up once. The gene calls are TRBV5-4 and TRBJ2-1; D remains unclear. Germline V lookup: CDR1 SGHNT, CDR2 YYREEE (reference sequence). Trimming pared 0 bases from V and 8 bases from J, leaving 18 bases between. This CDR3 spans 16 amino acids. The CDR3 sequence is CASSLAWIVSSDEQFF. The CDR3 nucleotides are TGTGCCAGCAGCTTGGCCTGGATAGTTTCGAGCGATGAGCAGTTCTTC.

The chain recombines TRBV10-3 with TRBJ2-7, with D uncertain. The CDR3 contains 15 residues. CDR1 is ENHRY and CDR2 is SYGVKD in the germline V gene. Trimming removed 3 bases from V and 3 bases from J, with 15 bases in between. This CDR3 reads CAISDANGRGYEQYF. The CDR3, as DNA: TGTGCCATCAGTGATGCGAATGGTCGAGGCTACGAGCAGTACTTC.

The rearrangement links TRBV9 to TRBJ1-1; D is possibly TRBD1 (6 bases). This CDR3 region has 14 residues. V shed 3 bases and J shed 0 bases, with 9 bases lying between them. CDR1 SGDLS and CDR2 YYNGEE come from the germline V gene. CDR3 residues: CASSATGMNTEAFF. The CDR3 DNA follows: TGTGCCAGCAGCGCTACAGGGATGAACACTGAAGCTTTCTTT.

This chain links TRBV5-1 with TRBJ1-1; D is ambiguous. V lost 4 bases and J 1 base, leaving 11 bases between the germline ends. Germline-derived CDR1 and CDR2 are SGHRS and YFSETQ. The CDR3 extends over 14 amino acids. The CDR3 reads CASSPPGSNTEAFF. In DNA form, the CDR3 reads TGCGCCAGCAGCCCTCCGGGGTCGAACACTGAAGCTTTCTTT.

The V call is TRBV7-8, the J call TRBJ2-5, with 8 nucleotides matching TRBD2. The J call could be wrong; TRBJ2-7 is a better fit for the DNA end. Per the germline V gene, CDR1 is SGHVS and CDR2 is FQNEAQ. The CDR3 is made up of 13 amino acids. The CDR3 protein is CASSPGLAHEQYF. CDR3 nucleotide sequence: TGTGCCAGCAGCCCTGGACTAGCCCACGAGCAGTACTTC.

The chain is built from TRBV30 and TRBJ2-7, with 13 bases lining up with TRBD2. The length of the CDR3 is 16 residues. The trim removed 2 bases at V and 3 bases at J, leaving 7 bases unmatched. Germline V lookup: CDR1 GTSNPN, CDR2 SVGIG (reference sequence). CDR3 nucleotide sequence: TGTGCCTGGAGTCCGGGACTAGCGGGGCCGCGCTACGAGCAGTACTTC. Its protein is CAWSPGLAGPRYEQYF.

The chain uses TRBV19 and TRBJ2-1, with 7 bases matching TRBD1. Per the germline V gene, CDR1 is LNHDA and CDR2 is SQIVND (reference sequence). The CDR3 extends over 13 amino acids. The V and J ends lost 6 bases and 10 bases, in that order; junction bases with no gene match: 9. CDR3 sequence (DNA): TGTGCCAGTAGGATTGACAGGGTCGGGGAGCAGTTCTTC. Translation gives CASRIDRVGEQFF.